This T cell receptor (beta chain) was recorded in a study of blood T cell repertoires in COVID-19. Losses at the gene ends were 6 bases for V and 2 bases for J; bases not matched to a gene: 7. The CDR3 is made up of 16 amino acids. Looked up from germline, CDR1 is SGHDT and CDR2 is YYEEEE. Assay used: immunoSEQ multiplex PCR; TCRdb lists only in-frame clones, some missing. The sample records some 95,000 clones, 75% to 90% being singletons. The receptor was isolated from a man older than 75 with active or convalescent COVID-19. Sequencing was performed on peripheral blood. The chain carries TRBV5-6 and TRBJ2-3, with 12 bases lining up with TRBD2. The CDR3 bases are TGTGCCAGCACCTTAGGGACTAGCGGGCCCACAGATACGCAGTATTTT. This encodes CASTLGTSGPTDTQYF.